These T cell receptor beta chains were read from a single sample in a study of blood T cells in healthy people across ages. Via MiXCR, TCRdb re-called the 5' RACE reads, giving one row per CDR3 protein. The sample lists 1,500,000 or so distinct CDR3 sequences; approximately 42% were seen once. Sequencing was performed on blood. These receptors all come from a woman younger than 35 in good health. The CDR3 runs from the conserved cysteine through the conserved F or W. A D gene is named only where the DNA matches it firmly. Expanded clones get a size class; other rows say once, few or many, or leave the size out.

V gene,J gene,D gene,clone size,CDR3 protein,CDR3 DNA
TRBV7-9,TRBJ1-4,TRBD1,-,CASSLQGGDREKLFF,TGTGCCAGCAGCTTACAAGGGGGCGACCGTGAAAAACTGTTTTTT
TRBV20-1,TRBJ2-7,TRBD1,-,CSATGQGFPYEQYF,TGCAGTGCTACGGGACAGGGGTTCCCCTACGAGCAGTACTTC
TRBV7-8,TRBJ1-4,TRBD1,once,CACSLPTGGNEKLFF,TGTGCCTGCAGCTTGCCGACAGGGGGTAATGAAAAACTGTTTTTT
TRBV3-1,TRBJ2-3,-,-,CASSPGGTATQYF,TGTGCCAGCAGCCCCGGGGGCACAGCTACGCAGTATTTT
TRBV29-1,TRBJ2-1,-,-,CNAWALSGNEQFF,TGCAACGCCTGGGCCCTCTCCGGCAATGAGCAGTTCTTC
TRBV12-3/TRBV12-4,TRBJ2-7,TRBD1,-,CASSPQPGGTGLYEQYF,TGTGCCAGCAGTCCTCAACCTGGGGGGACAGGGTTATACGAGCAGTACTTC
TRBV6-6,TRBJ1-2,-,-,CASSYVGRGQDGYTF,TGTGCCAGCAGTTACGTTGGCCGGGGGCAAGATGGCTACACCTTC
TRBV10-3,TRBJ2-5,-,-,CAISDYGETQYF,TGTGCCATCAGTGACTACGGGGAGACCCAGTACTTC
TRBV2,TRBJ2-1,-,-,CASSGDRRDEQFF,TGTGCCAGCAGTGGTGACAGACGGGATGAGCAGTTCTTC
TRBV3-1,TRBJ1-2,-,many,CASSQGHADGYTF,TGTGCCAGCAGCCAAGGGCACGCCGATGGCTACACCTTC
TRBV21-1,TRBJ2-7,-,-,CASSGPRDGLTSYEQYF,TGTGCCAGCAGCGGACCTCGGGACGGTTTAACTTCCTACGAGCAGTACTTC
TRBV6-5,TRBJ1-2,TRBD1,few,CASSLTDRDYGYTF,TGTGCCAGCAGCCTTACGGACAGGGACTATGGCTACACCTTC
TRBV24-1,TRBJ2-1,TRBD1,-,CATSDPRDRGGEQFF,TGTGCCACCAGTGACCCCCGGGACAGGGGCGGTGAGCAGTTCTTC
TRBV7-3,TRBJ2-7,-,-,CASSPDGERSYEQYF,TGTGCCAGCAGTCCGGACGGGGAGCGGTCCTACGAGCAGTACTTC
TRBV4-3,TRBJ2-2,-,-,CASSQWTPGELFF,TGCGCCAGCAGCCAATGGACACCCGGGGAGCTGTTTTTT
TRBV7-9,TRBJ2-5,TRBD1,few,CATRGKLRDQETQYF,TGTGCCACCAGGGGGAAACTTAGGGATCAAGAGACCCAGTACTTC
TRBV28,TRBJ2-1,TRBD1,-,CARSLQGANEQFF,TGTGCCAGAAGCTTACAGGGGGCGAATGAGCAGTTCTTC
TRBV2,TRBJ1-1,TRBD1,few,CASSRQGSSTEAFF,TGTGCCAGTTCTCGACAGGGAAGTAGCACTGAAGCTTTCTTT
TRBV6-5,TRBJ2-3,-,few,CASSTNKRSPTDTQYF,TGTGCCAGCAGTACCAATAAGCGTTCTCCCACAGATACGCAGTATTTT
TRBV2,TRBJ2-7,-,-,CASNQLYEQYF,TGTGCCAGCAATCAGCTATACGAGCAGTACTTC
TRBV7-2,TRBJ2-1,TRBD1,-,CASSFRGQGTYNEQFF,TGTGCCAGCAGCTTTCGGGGACAGGGGACCTACAATGAGCAGTTCTTC
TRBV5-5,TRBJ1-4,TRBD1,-,CASSKTGGCEKLFF,TGTGCCAGCAGCAAAACAGGGGGCTGTGAAAAACTGTTTTTT
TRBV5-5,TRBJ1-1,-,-,CASSHRTGMDTEAFF,TGTGCCAGCAGCCATAGAACAGGGATGGACACTGAAGCTTTCTTT
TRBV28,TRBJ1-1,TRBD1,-,CASSTGGVAFF,TGTGCCAGCAGTACAGGGGGCGTAGCTTTCTTT
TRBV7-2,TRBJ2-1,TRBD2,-,CASSFRRGAHEQFF,TGTGCCAGCAGCTTCCGGCGGGGGGCCCATGAGCAGTTCTTC
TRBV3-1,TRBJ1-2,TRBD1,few,CASSETGEIYGYTF,TGTGCCAGCAGCGAAACAGGGGAAATCTATGGCTACACCTTC
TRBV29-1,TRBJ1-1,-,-,CSVERKGSTEAFF,TGCAGCGTTGAAAGAAAAGGGTCCACTGAAGCTTTCTTT
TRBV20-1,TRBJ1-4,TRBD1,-,CSAVQDRSEKLFF,TGCAGTGCTGTCCAGGACAGGTCTGAAAAACTGTTTTTT
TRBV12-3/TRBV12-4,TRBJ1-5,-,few,CASSPGTVGNQPQHF,TGTGCCAGCAGCCCGGGGACGGTCGGCAATCAGCCCCAGCATTTT
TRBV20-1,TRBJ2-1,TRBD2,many,CSARDSRGGYNEQFF,TGCAGTGCTAGAGATTCTCGCGGGGGATACAATGAGCAGTTCTTC
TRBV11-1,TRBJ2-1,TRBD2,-,CASSPNRGTSGIFPSYNEQFF,TGTGCCAGCAGCCCAAACAGGGGGACTAGCGGGATTTTCCCCTCTTACAATGAGCAGTTCTTC
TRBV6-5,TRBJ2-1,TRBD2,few,CASSSLWTSGSFNEQFF,TGTGCCAGCAGTTCGCTTTGGACTAGCGGGAGTTTTAATGAGCAGTTCTTC
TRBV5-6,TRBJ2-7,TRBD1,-,CASSLVTGVIFDEQYF,TGTGCCAGCAGCTTGGTGACAGGGGTTATTTTCGACGAGCAGTACTTC
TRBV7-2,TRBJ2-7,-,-,CASSPDQYNEQYF,TGTGCCAGCAGCCCAGATCAGTACAATGAGCAGTACTTC
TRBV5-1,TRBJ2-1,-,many,CASSRVLSSYNEQFF,TGCGCCAGCAGCCGGGTACTAAGCTCCTACAATGAGCAGTTCTTC